The sequence of this TCR beta chain was determined in a study of beta chain features in type 1 diabetes (dated by TCRdb to the late 2010s). Notes on the research overall: Mean age, gender distribution, total cell number and subset yield were not different between patients and healthy donors. Across all samples, around 99 million sorted cells were examined, and cell number per subset correlated strongly with RNA yield. The study compared the TCRB repertoires of sorted circulating CD4+ T cell subsets in recently diagnosed type 1 diabetes patients with those in matched healthy donors. Naive and central memory subsets were obtained from all 30 or so donors, but regulatory and stem cell-like memory subsets were isolated from only 8 patients and 8 healthy donors.

From each donor, a single peripheral blood sample of 95 to 150 mL on average was drawn into heparinised tubes. Naive, central memory, regulatory and stem cell-like memory CD4+ T cells were sorted on a BD FACSAria II using a panel including CD45RO, CCR7, CD25, CD127, CD95 and CD27. A purity above 95% was achieved for all sorted populations. PBMCs were separated immediately by Lymphoprep density gradient centrifugation and were stained directly, without being cultured. Samples were stained and sorted in pairs, with one healthy donor and one patient per experiment, so that batch effects were minimized. The CDR3, cysteine through phenylalanine, is 14 amino acids long. Only the CDR3 DNA is retained, 42 bases long and in frame from the first base. V is cut back by 4 bases and J by 6 bases, with 5 bases in the junction unmatched. The germline V gene specifies MGHRA as CDR1 and YSYEKL as CDR2. This clone was picked up a small number of times. The antigen it recognizes is unknown. Per-base qualities were not stored, and no clone one base away is much larger.

Summary of the overall study and its limitations: PCR may preferentially amplify shorter templates, but because patient and control samples were amplified and corrected together, any resulting skew would affect both groups equally. At VDJ recombination sites, type 1 diabetes patients had fewer insertions and more deleted nucleotides, which implies abnormalities in thymic rearrangement. In all four CD4+ subsets, TCRB CDR3 length was moderately but significantly shorter in type 1 diabetes patients. HLA sub-analyses involved small numbers of individuals, so any influence of HLA type on TCRB rearrangement remained unresolved. Sequencing cDNA rather than genomic DNA could over-represent highly expressing activated cells, although activation and CD3 levels did not differ between groups. Naive, central memory and regulatory TCRB repertoires appeared more similar among patients than among healthy donors.

The High Capacity cDNA Reverse Transcription Kit was used to reverse transcribe all of the isolated RNA, meaning that expressed TCRB transcripts were what got sequenced. Deep immunoSEQ sequencing was applied to naive, central memory and regulatory T cell samples, giving an average of approximately 3.8 million total reads per sample. After sorted cells were lysed in RLT buffer, RNA was extracted with DNase-treated RNeasy Micro or Mini kits, with the choice depending on cell number. Each cell subset was processed on its own to prevent cross-contamination, while patient and healthy donor samples were processed together. The immunoSEQ multiplex PCR was used to amplify TCRB sequences from cDNA, generating 87-bp fragments that spanned the CDR3 region. The amplicons were sequenced using the Illumina HiSeq platform. In the paper's pipeline: Synthetic template baselines were used to correct PCR bias computationally, reads within Hamming distance 2 were collapsed, and singletons that could not be merged were discarded. Reads were aligned against IMGT so that V, D and J genes, CDR3 length and insertions or deletions at six rearrangement sites could be assigned. Within each subset, clonotype counts were normalized to sorted cell number, after which true diversity and Gini coefficients were computed with the tcR R package. The overlap coefficient, calculated on TCRB nucleotide sequences, was used to measure repertoire sharing. Out-of-frame TCRB sequences from naive cells were analyzed to stand in for the pre-selection repertoire. Not all clones reach the TCRdb copy of this immuneACCESS table, which keeps in-frame sequences only. Checked studies attribute under half of the gap to unresolved V genes and leave the rest unexplained. V, J and clone size are taken as reported in that table, and D and trimming were inferred from the DNA itself. The sample yields around 260,000 clones; about a fifth were counted once. The leading ten clones occupy around 0.03% of the sample.

This clonotype originated in a woman between 40 and 55 years old with type 1 diabetes. This chain joins TRBV4-1 to TRBJ1-1; TRBD1 matches 10 bases in the middle. The sequenced material came from naive CD4+ T cells from blood. The label giving this sample's cell subset or site can be read as: true naive CD4+ T cells. The bases read TGCGCCAGCAGCCCCCGGGACAGGGGACCTGAAGCTTTCTTT. This encodes CASSPRDRGPEAFF.